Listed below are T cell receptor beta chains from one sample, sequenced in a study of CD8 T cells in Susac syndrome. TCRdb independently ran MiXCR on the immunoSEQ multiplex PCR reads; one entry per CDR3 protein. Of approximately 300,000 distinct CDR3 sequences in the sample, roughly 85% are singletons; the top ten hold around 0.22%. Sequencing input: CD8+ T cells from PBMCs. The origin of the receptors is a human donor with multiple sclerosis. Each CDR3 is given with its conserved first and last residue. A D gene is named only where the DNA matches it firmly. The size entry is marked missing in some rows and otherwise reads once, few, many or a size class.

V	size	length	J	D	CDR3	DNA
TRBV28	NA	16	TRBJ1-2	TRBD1	CASSLEGQGEFYGYTF	TGTGCCAGCAGTTTAGAGGGACAGGGAGAGTTCTATGGCTACACCTTC
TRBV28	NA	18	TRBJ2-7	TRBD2	CASIRGPSLAGGYDEQYF	TGTGCCAGCATAAGAGGTCCTAGTTTAGCGGGAGGGTACGACGAGCAGTACTTC
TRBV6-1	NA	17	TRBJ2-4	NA	CASSRGAGQSGKNIQYF	TGTGCCAGCAGCCGCGGAGCGGGACAGTCTGGAAAAAACATTCAGTACTTC
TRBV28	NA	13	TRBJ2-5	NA	CASTPGNEETQYF	TGTGCCAGCACCCCGGGGAACGAAGAGACCCAGTACTTC
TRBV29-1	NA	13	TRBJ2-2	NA	CSVATPNTGELFF	TGCAGCGTTGCCACACCGAACACCGGGGAGCTGTTTTTT
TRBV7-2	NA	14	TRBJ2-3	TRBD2	CASSLAGAGDTQYF	TGTGCCAGCAGCCTAGCGGGAGCCGGAGATACGCAGTATTTT
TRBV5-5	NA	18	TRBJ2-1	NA	CASSLVGNYLLTGNEQFF	TGTGCCAGCAGCTTGGTTGGAAACTATTTGCTGACAGGCAATGAGCAGTTCTTC
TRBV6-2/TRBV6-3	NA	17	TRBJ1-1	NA	CASSYSPRDPLATEAFF	TGTGCCAGCAGTTACTCTCCCCGGGACCCATTGGCCACTGAAGCTTTCTTT
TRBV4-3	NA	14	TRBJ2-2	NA	CASSQEELPGELFF	TGCGCCAGCAGCCAAGAAGAACTCCCCGGGGAGCTGTTTTTT
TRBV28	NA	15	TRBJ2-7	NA	CASSFPTGPTYEQYF	TGTGCCAGCAGTTTTCCGACCGGGCCAACCTACGAGCAGTACTTC
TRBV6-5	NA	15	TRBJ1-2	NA	CASSTGPHHNYGYTF	TGTGCCAGCAGCACCGGGCCCCACCATAACTATGGCTACACCTTC
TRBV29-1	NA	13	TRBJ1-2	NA	CSVGVRAEYGYTF	TGCAGCGTTGGAGTACGGGCAGAGTATGGCTACACCTTC
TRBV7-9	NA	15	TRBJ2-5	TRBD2	CASSLVLLAGETQYF	TGTGCCAGCAGCTTAGTATTACTAGCGGGAGAGACCCAGTACTTC
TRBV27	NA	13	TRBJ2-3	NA	CASSPAIEDTQYF	TGTGCCAGCAGTCCAGCGATTGAAGATACGCAGTATTTT
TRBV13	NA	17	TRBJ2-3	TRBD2	CASSFRDERGSTDTQYF	TGTGCCAGCAGCTTTAGGGATGAGCGGGGAAGCACAGATACGCAGTATTTT
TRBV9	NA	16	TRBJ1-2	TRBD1	CASSVARSGGGEGYTF	TGTGCCAGCAGCGTAGCGCGCAGTGGAGGGGGCGAAGGCTACACCTTC
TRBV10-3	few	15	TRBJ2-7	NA	CAISEGTLLPYEQYF	TGTGCCATCAGTGAGGGGACACTACTCCCCTACGAGCAGTACTTC
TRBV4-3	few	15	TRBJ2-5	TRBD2	CASSHQLAGVETQYF	TGCGCCAGCAGCCACCAATTAGCGGGAGTAGAGACCCAGTACTTC
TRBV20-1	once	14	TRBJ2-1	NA	CSALAIDSDNEQFF	TGCAGTGCTCTGGCGATAGACAGTGACAATGAGCAGTTCTTC
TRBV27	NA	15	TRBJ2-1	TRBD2	CASSTGLASYNEQFF	TGTGCCAGCAGTACGGGACTAGCCTCCTACAATGAGCAGTTCTTC
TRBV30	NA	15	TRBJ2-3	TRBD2	CAWSPSGSYTDTQYF	TGTGCCTGGAGTCCTAGCGGGAGTTATACAGATACGCAGTATTTT
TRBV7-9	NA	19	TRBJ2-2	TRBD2	CASSPRRTSGGGNSGELFF	TGTGCCAGCAGCCCTAGAAGGACTAGCGGAGGGGGGAATTCCGGGGAGCTGTTTTTT
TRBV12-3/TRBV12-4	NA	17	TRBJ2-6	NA	CASSSETTFSGANVLTF	TGTGCCAGCAGTTCGGAGACAACCTTCTCTGGGGCCAACGTCCTGACTTTC
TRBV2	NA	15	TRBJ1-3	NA	CASTMVYVSGNTIYF	TGTGCCAGCACTATGGTCTATGTCTCTGGAAACACCATATATTTT
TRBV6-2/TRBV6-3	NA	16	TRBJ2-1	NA	CASSYTIRRTAREQFF	TGTGCCAGCAGTTATACAATCCGGCGCACGGCTCGAGAGCAGTTCTTC
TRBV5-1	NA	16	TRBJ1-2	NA	CASTLSQDAGVDGYTF	TGCGCCAGCACCCTTTCCCAGGACGCCGGGGTGGATGGCTACACCTTC
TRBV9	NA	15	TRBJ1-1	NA	CASSVEALGNTEAFF	TGTGCCAGCAGCGTAGAGGCCCTGGGGAACACTGAAGCTTTCTTT
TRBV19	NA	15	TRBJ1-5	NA	CASSIWGNSNQPQHF	TGTGCCAGTAGTATCTGGGGAAATAGCAATCAGCCCCAGCATTTT
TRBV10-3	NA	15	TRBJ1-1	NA	CAIGGTIEMNTEAFF	TGTGCCATAGGGGGGACGATCGAGATGAACACTGAAGCTTTCTTT
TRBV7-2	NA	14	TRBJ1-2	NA	CASSPWTTFYGYTF	TGTGCCAGCAGCCCATGGACAACCTTCTATGGCTACACCTTC
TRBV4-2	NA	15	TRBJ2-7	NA	CASSQEGSRVYEQYF	TGTGCCAGCAGCCAAGAGGGGTCTAGGGTATACGAGCAGTACTTC